This TCR beta chain was recorded in a study of T-cell reconstitution after alpha-beta-depleted transplantation in children. This clonotype was observed at least ten times. TCRbeta library construction was performed incorporating unique molecular identifiers. TCRdb redid the calling of the PCR reads with MiXCR, one entry per CDR3 protein. The data show about half a million distinct CDR3 sequences, with 9.5% to 15% seen just once and around 6.1% held by the top ten. Between the trimmed V and J ends, which lost 0 bases and 1 base, there was a span of 13 bases. Per germline, CDR1 LNHNV and CDR2 YYDKDF (reference sequence). The CDR3 has 17 residues.

The chain has TRBV15 and TRBJ2-4, with D maybe TRBD1 (5 bases). This specimen consisted of PBMCs from the stem cell graft donor, obtained from the stem cell graft. The TCR comes from a human donor who donated a stem cell graft to a child with combined immunodeficiency. CDR3 coding DNA: TGTGCCACCAGCAGAGAGGGGCTTGGAGCGGCCAAAAACATTCAGTACTTC. Its translation is CATSREGLGAAKNIQYF.